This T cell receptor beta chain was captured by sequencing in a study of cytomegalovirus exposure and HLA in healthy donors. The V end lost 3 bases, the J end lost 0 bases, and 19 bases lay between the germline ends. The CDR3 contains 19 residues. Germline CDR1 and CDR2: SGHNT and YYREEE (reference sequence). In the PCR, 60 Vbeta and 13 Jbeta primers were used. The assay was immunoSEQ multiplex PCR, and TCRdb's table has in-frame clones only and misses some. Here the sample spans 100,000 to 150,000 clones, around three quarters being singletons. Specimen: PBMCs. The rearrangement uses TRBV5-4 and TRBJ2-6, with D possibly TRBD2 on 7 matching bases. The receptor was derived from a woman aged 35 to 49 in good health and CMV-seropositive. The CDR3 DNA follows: TGTGCCAGCAGCTCCGGGGGGCCCGGGATTATCTCTGGGGCCAACGTCCTGACTTTC. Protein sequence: CASSSGGPGIISGANVLTF.